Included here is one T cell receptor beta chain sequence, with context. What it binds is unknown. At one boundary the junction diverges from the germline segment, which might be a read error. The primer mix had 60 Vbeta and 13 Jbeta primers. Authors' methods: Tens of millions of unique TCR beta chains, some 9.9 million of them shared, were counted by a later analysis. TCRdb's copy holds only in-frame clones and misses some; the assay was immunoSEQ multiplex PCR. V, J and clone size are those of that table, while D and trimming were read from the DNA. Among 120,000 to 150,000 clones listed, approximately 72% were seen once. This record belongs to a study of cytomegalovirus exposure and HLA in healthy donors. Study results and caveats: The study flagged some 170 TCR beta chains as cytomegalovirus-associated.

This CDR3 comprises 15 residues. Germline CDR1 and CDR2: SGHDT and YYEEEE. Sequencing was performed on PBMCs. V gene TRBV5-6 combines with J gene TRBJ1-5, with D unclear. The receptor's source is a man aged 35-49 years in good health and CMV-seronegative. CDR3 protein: CASSLGMGPNQPQNF. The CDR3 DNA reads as TGTGCCAGCAGCCTCGGGATGGGTCCGAATCAGCCCCAGAATTTT.